Described below is a single T cell receptor (beta chain) sequence and its context. This sample stems from a study of identical twins. The CDR3 totals 15 residues. V lost 0 bases and J lost 4; bases outside the gene matches: 3. Germline V gives CDR1 MGHDK, CDR2 SYGVNS. TCRdb re-derived calls from the 5' RACE reads in MiXCR, one entry per CDR3 protein. The sample lists around 1.7 million distinct CDR3 sequences, 25% to 35% seen once, with about 0.25% in the top ten. The sequenced sample consisted of cord blood. The V call is TRBV25-1, the J call TRBJ2-3, with 8 positions matching TRBD2. This clonotype was sampled from a newborn girl in good health. CDR3 region: CASSEYHGGADTQYF. For the CDR3, the DNA is TGTGCCAGCAGTGAATATCACGGGGGGGCAGATACGCAGTATTTT.